This TCR beta chain is drawn from a study of cytomegalovirus exposure and HLA in healthy donors. General study results and limits: Later analysis associated a missense DCLRE1C variant with TCR beta V- and J-gene trimming. Sequencing probably produced one cluster of sequence variants that were highly shared. In a later analysis, specific HLA alleles were associated with some 16,000 TCR beta sequences at a 0.05 false discovery rate. Reports indicated that the classifier achieved high specificity and sensitivity in diagnosing cytomegalovirus status.

J gave up 4 bases and V 4 bases, and 10 bases lay outside the gene matches. The CDR3 spans 15 residues. The germline V gene has CDR1 SGHNT and CDR2 YYREEE (reference sequence). Note on this clone: Antigen specificity is unknown.

Primers for the PCR totalled 60 Vbeta and 13 Jbeta. Some clones are missing from TCRdb's copy, which holds only in-frame ones; the method was immunoSEQ multiplex PCR. The table records some 54,000 clones, 75% to 85% of them present only once. The receptor comes from a male donor in good health and CMV-seronegative. The rearrangement joins TRBV5-4 to TRBJ1-2; TRBD1 matches at 7 bases. The material sequenced was PBMCs. As DNA, the CDR3 is TGTGCCAGCAGCGCATCGACAGGGTGGGTCTATGGCTACACCTTC. Its translation: CASSASTGWVYGYTF. Drawing the rest from reference TRBV5-4 and TRBJ1-2, the complete variable domain is ETGVTQSPTHLIKTRGQQVTLRCSSQSGHNTVSWYQQALGQGPQFIFQYYREEENGRGNFPPRFSGLQFPNYSSELNVNALELDDSALYLCASSASTGWVYGYTFGSGTRLTVV.